This is a list of T cell receptor beta chains from one sample in a study of early T cells in non-severe SARS-CoV-2 infection. TCRdb used MiXCR to reprocess the 5' RACE reads, holding one entry per CDR3 protein. The sample includes around 37,000 distinct CDR3 sequences, more than 8% seen only once; the top ten take 12%. Sequencing input: whole blood. The source is an adult who was a healthcare worker with PCR-confirmed SARS-CoV-2 infection or an uninfected control (not recorded which). Each CDR3 is given with its conserved first and last residue. A D gene is named only where the DNA matches it firmly. Clone sizes are given selectively: once, few, many, or a class where the clone is expanded.

clone_size	v_call	j_call	d_call	cdr3_aa	cdr3_nt
few	TRBV7-6	TRBJ2-3	-	CASSQVLDTQYF	TGTGCCAGCAGCCAGGTGTTGGATACGCAGTATTTT
-	TRBV20-1	TRBJ2-5	-	CSASDGGQLETQYF	TGCAGTGCTAGCGACGGGGGTCAGCTGGAGACCCAGTACTTC
-	TRBV12-3/TRBV12-4	TRBJ2-7	-	CASNLRVGGLDYEQYF	TGTGCCAGCAATTTAAGGGTAGGGGGTTTGGACTACGAGCAGTACTTC
many	TRBV18	TRBJ1-2	-	CASSPSRAAAQPYGYTF	TGTGCCAGCTCACCAAGCCGGGCCGCAGCCCAACCCTATGGCTACACCTTC
many	TRBV2	TRBJ1-2	-	CASSEEGQDYGYTF	TGTGCCAGCAGTGAAGAGGGGCAAGACTATGGCTACACCTTC
-	TRBV7-6	TRBJ2-2	TRBD1	CASSLDRGYTGELFF	TGTGCCAGCAGCCTCGACAGGGGTTACACCGGGGAGCTGTTTTTT
few	TRBV11-2	TRBJ2-5	-	CASSQGPRQIETQYF	TGTGCCAGCAGCCAAGGACCGCGTCAGATAGAGACCCAGTACTTC
few	TRBV29-1	TRBJ2-5	-	CSVGTYEDWNQETQYF	TGCAGCGTGGGGACTTATGAAGACTGGAACCAAGAGACCCAGTACTTC
-	TRBV12-3/TRBV12-4	TRBJ2-2	-	CASSPGPLGPNTNTGELFF	TGTGCCAGCAGCCCCGGACCATTAGGGCCTAATACGAACACCGGGGAGCTGTTTTTT
many	TRBV6-1	TRBJ1-1	TRBD1	CASSEDRVHTEAFF	TGTGCCAGCAGCGAAGACAGGGTGCACACTGAAGCTTTCTTT
many	TRBV24-1	TRBJ2-1	-	CATSDSVGVEQFF	TGTGCCACCAGTGACTCGGTGGGGGTTGAGCAGTTCTTC
many	TRBV9	TRBJ1-5	-	CASSADAHSNQPQHF	TGTGCCAGCAGCGCGGACGCCCATAGCAATCAGCCCCAGCATTTT
-	TRBV6-2/TRBV6-3	TRBJ2-5	-	CASSYVREETQYF	TGTGCCAGCAGTTACGTCAGGGAAGAGACCCAGTACTTC
-	TRBV6-1	TRBJ2-7	-	CASSARPRGFDEQYF	TGTGCCAGCAGTGCACGCCCACGGGGGTTTGACGAGCAGTACTTC
many	TRBV7-9	TRBJ2-2	TRBD2	CASSDLGRANTGELFF	TGTGCCAGCAGCGATTTAGGGAGGGCGAACACCGGGGAGCTGTTTTTT
-	TRBV29-1	TRBJ2-7	-	CSVSITASYEQYF	TGCAGCGTTTCAATTACAGCGTCCTACGAGCAGTACTTC
-	TRBV2	TRBJ2-7	-	CASNSDRALYEQYF	TGTGCCAGCAACTCTGACAGAGCGCTCTACGAGCAGTACTTC
many	TRBV6-1	TRBJ2-7	-	CASSLPLEQYF	TGTGCCAGCAGTTTACCCTTGGAGCAGTACTTC
-	TRBV6-4	TRBJ1-1	-	CASSEIPMGEAFF	TGTGCCAGCAGTGAAATCCCAATGGGGGAAGCTTTCTTT
many	TRBV5-1	TRBJ2-7	-	CASSTGTEQYF	TGCGCCAGTTCAACAGGGACCGAGCAGTACTTC
many	TRBV7-6	TRBJ2-2	-	CASSLMTGSGGELFF	TGTGCCAGCAGCTTGATGACAGGATCCGGCGGGGAGCTGTTTTTT
many	TRBV20-1	TRBJ2-3	TRBD1	CSALGLQGPDTQYF	TGCAGTGCCCTGGGGTTACAGGGGCCAGATACGCAGTATTTT
few	TRBV28	TRBJ2-1	-	CASSAVGGYNEQFF	TGTGCCAGCAGTGCGGTAGGGGGATACAATGAGCAGTTCTTC